This T cell receptor beta chain emerged from a study of T cell repertoires in cytomegalovirus infection. Study as a whole: Researchers turned to recently identified HLA-C-restricted CMV epitopes as well as well-studied HLA-B-restricted ones. The public TCR beta signatures pointed to both CMV infection and matching HLA type. Points from the study as a whole: Ex vivo, HLA-C-restricted CMV-specific TCR beta clonotypes prevailed over the rest of the response.

The table lists this clonotype with a few counts. Its antigen is as yet unknown. TCRdb analysed the reads with MiXCR anew, one entry per CDR3 protein. Here the sample spans 800,000 to 950,000 distinct CDR3 sequences, around a third being singletons. The clonotype originates from a human donor in good health (CMV status not recorded). Some clones in this sample may be carry-over from other donors' samples. Sequencing was performed on cultured CD8+ T cells from PBMCs, taken from culture after CMV antigen stimulation.

CDR3 sequence reads: CASGLVEATYYGYTF. The CDR3 nucleotides are TGTGCTAGTGGTTTGGTGGAAGCCACCTACTATGGCTACACCTTC. The chain is built from TRBV12-5 and TRBJ1-2; D remains unclear. The CDR3 is made up of 15 amino acids. The germline CDR1 and CDR2 sequences are LGHNT and FRNRAP. V was shortened by 0 bases and J by 3 bases, with 11 bases between the two germline ends.